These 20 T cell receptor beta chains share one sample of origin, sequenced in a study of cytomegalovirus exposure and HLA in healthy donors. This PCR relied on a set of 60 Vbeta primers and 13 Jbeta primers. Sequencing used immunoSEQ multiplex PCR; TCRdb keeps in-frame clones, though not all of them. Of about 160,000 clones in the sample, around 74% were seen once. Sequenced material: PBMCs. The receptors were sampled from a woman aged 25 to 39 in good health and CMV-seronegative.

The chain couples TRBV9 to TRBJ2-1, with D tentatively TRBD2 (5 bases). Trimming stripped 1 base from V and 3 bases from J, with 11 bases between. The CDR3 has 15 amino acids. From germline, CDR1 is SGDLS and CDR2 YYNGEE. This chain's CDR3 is CASSVYAEGYNEQFF. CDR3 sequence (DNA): TGTGCCAGCAGCGTATACGCTGAGGGCTACAATGAGCAGTTCTTC.

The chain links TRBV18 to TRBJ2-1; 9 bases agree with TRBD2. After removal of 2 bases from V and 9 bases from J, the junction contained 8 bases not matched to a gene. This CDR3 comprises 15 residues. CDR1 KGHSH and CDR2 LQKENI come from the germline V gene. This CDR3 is CASSPTVAGDGEQFF. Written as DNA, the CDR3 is TGTGCCAGCTCACCAACGGTAGCGGGGGACGGTGAGCAGTTCTTC.

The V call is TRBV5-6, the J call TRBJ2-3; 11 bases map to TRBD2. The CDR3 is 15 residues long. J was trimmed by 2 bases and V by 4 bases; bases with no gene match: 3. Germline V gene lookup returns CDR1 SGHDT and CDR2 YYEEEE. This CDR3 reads CASSPLAGDTDTQYF. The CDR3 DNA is TGTGCCAGCAGCCCACTAGCGGGGGACACAGATACGCAGTATTTT.

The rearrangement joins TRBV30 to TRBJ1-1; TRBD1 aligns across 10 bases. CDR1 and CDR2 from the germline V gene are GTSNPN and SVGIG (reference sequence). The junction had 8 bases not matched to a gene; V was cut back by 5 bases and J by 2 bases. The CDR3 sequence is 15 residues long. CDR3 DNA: TGTGCCTGGCGACAGGGGGCAGCGTCAAACACTGAAGCTTTCTTT. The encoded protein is CAWRQGAASNTEAFF.

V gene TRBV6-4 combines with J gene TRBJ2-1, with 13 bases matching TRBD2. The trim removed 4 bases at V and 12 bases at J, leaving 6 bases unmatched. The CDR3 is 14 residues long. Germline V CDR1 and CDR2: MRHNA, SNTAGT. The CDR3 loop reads CASSATSGGSGQFF. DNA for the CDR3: TGTGCCAGCAGTGCGACTAGCGGGGGGTCTGGGCAGTTCTTC.

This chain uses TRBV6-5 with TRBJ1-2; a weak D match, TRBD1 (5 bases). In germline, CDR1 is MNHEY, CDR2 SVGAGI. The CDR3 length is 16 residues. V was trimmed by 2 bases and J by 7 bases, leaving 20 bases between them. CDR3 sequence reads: CASSYGVTGGQGGYTF. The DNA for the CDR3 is TGTGCCAGCAGTTACGGGGTGACGGGTGGCCAGGGTGGCTACACCTTC.

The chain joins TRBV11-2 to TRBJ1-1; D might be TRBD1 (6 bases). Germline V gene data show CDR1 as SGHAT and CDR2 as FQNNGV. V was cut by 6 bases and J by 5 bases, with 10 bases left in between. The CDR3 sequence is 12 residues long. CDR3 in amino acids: CASSHGTTEAFF. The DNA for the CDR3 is TGTGCCAGCAGTCACGGGACAACTGAAGCTTTCTTT.

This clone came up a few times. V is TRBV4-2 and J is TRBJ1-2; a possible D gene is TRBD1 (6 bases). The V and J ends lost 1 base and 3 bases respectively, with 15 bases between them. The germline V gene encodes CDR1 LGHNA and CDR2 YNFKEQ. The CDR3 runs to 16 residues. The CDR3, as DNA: TGTGCCAGCAGCCAAGGGCTGGGGGACAATTACTATGGCTACACCTTC. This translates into CASSQGLGDNYYGYTF.

This CDR3 is CASSLVDSIAYEQYF. The CDR3 DNA reads TGCGCCAGCAGCTTGGTTGACAGTATAGCCTACGAGCAGTACTTC. The rearrangement links TRBV5-1 to TRBJ2-7; maybe TRBD1 (5 bases). Germline V CDR1 and CDR2: SGHRS, YFSETQ. Trimming cost V 0 bases and J 2 bases, with 12 bases left between them. The CDR3 extends over 15 amino acids.

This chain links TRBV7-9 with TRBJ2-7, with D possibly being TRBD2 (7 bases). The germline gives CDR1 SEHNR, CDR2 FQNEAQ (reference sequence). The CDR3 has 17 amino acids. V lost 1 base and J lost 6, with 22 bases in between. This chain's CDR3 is CASSLGSPGGGLGEQYF. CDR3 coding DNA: TGTGCCAGCAGCTTAGGGTCCCCTGGCGGGGGCCTGGGCGAGCAGTACTTC.

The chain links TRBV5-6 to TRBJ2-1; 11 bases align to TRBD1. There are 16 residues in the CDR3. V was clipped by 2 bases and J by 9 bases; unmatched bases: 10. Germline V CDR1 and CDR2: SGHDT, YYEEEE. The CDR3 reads CASSLGLDRGPGEQFF. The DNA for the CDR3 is TGTGCCAGCAGCTTAGGATTGGACAGGGGGCCTGGTGAGCAGTTCTTC.

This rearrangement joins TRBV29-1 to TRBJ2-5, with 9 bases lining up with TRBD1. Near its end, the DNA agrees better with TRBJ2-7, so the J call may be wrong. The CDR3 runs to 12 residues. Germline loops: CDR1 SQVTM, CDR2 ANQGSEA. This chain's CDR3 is CSGGQGHYEQYF. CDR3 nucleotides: TGCAGCGGCGGACAGGGGCACTACGAGCAGTACTTC.

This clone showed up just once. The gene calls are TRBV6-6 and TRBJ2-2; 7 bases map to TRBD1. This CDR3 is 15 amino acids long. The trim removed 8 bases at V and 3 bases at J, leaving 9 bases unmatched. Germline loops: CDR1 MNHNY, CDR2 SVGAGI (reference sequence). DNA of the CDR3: TGTGCCAGCGGACTTACAGGGGTTGACACCGGGGAGCTGTTTTTT. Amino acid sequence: CASGLTGVDTGELFF.

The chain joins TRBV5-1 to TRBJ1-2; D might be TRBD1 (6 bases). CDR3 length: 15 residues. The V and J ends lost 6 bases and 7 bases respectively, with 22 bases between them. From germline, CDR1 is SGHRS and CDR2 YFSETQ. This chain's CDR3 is CASIPPSTGRVGYTF. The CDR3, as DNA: TGCGCCAGCATTCCCCCCAGCACAGGGAGGGTTGGCTACACCTTC.

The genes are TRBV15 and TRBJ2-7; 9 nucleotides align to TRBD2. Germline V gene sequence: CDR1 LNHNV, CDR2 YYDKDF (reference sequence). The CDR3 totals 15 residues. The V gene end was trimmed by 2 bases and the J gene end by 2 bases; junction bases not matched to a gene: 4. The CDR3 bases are TGTGCCACCAGCAGAAGACTAGCGGAAACCTACGAGCAGTACTTC. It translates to CATSRRLAETYEQYF.

The CDR3, as DNA: TGTGCCAGCAGCTTGGGACTAGCGGGGACTGGGGAGCTGTTTTTT. Amino acid sequence: CASSLGLAGTGELFF. The chain uses TRBV5-8 and TRBJ2-2, with 11 bases that match TRBD2. With 0 bases clipped from V and 8 bases from J, the junction kept 3 bases outside the gene matches. Germline assignment: CDR1 SGHTS and CDR2 YDEGEE. The CDR3 has 15 amino acids.

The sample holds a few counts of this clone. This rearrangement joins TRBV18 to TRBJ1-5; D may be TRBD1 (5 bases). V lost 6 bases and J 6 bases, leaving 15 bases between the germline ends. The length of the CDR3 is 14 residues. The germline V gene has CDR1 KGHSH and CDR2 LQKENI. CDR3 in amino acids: CASSPGGGTQPQHF. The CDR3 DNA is TGTGCCAGCTCCCCGGGGGGGGGAACTCAGCCCCAGCATTTT.

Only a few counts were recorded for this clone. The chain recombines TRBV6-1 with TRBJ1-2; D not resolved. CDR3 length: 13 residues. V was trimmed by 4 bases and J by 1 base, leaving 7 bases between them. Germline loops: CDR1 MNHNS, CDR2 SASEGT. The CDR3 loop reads CASSATVNYGYTF. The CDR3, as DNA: TGTGCCAGCAGTGCCACAGTTAACTATGGCTACACCTTC.

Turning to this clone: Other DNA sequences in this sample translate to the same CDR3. CDR3 nucleotides: TGTGCCAGCTCACCCGGGACTGGCTCCTACGAGCAGTACTTC. This gives the protein CASSPGTGSYEQYF. This sequence joins TRBV18 and TRBJ2-7, with D perhaps TRBD2 (6 bases). V lost 3 bases, J lost 0 bases, and 9 bases lay in between. The CDR3 has 14 residues. CDR1 KGHSH and CDR2 LQKENI come from the germline V gene.

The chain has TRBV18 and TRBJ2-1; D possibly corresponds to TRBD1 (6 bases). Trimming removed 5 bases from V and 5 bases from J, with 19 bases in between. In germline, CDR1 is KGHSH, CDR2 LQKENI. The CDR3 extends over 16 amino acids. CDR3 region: CASSSSYGQTNNEQFF. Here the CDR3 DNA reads TGTGCCAGCTCATCATCGTATGGACAGACCAACAATGAGCAGTTCTTC.